A single sample gave rise to the 24 T cell receptor beta chains below, sequenced in a study of circulating and synovial CD4+ cells in juvenile arthritis. Here immunoSEQ multiplex PCR was the method, and the copy in TCRdb shows in-frame clones only, minus some. The sample has fewer than 40,000 clones; around 95% are singletons. The sequencing input was CD4+ T cells from blood. These receptors were collected from a human donor with juvenile idiopathic arthritis.

As concerns this clone: At one of its ends the junction is not consistent with the germline gene, which may arise from a read error. Different DNA sequences within this sample yield the same CDR3. The gene calls are TRBV6-1 and TRBJ1-6; maybe TRBD1 (6 bases). Germline CDR1 and CDR2: MNHNS and SASEGT. CDR3 size: 15 residues. The CDR3 spells CASQQGRSYNSPLHF. CDR3 bases: TGTGCCAGCCAACAGGGAAGGTCCTATAATTCCCCCCTCCACTTT.

This chain connects TRBV29-1 to TRBJ2-7, with TRBD1 as a possible D gene (5 bases). The CDR3 runs to 15 residues. CDR1 and CDR2 (germline): SQVTM, ANQGSEA. The ends were cut back, 0 bases at V and 1 base at J, with 13 bases in the middle. The chain's CDR3 is CSVEDLTRGSYEQYF. DNA for the CDR3: TGCAGCGTTGAAGATCTTACAAGGGGTTCCTACGAGCAGTACTTC.

The chain combines TRBV12-2 with TRBJ1-5; TRBD1, as called in the table, went unchecked against the DNA. TRBV12-2 is termed a pseudogene. The CDR3 spans 13 residues. The CDR3 reads CASRRTGGQPQHF. The CDR3 nucleotides read TGTGCAAGTCGGAGGACAGGGGGACAGCCCCAGCATTTT.

V is TRBV11-2 and J is TRBJ2-2; D perhaps matches TRBD1 (8 bases). This CDR3 has 17 residues. Trimming took off 4 bases at V and 5 bases at J, with 20 bases between the two ends. Germline V gene sequence: CDR1 SGHAT, CDR2 FQNNGV. The CDR3 is CASSSGGRQGWTGELFF. CDR3 coding DNA: TGTGCCAGCAGCTCCGGGGGGAGACAGGGGTGGACCGGGGAGCTGTTTTTT.

CDR3 sequence: CASSESPAGGTDTQYF. DNA of the CDR3: TGCGCCAGCAGTGAGTCTCCAGCGGGAGGCACAGATACGCAGTATTTT. This rearrangement joins TRBV10-1 to TRBJ2-3; 8 bases align to TRBD2. J gave up 1 base and V 0 bases, and 3 bases lay outside the gene matches. The CDR3 consists of 16 residues. Per germline, CDR1 WNHNN and CDR2 SYGVQD (reference sequence).

This chain uses TRBV6-5 with TRBJ2-5, with a possible D match to TRBD2 (5 bases). The CDR3 contains 12 residues. Per germline, CDR1 MNHEY and CDR2 SVGAGI. Between the trimmed V and J ends, which lost 6 bases and 4 bases, there was a span of 9 bases. CDR3 bases: TGTGCCAGCAGCCGGGGTAGAGAGACCCAGTACTTC. This sequence encodes CASSRGRETQYF.

This clone was found once. CDR3 protein: CASSRATGGNTEAFF. The CDR3 nucleotides are TGCGCCAGCAGCCGAGCGACAGGGGGGAACACTGAAGCTTTCTTT. The J gene is TRBJ1-1, the V gene TRBV5-1; 9 bases fit TRBD1. CDR1 and CDR2 from the germline V gene are SGHRS and YFSETQ. The CDR3 length is 15 residues. V trimming: 4 bases; J trimming: 1 base; junction bases outside the gene matches: 5. Variable domain in full (rest from reference TRBV5-1 and TRBJ1-1): KAGVTQTPRYLIKTRGQQVTLSCSPISGHRSVSWYQQTPGQGLQFLFEYFSETQRNKGNFPGRFSGRQFSNSRSEMNVSTLELGDSALYLCASSRATGGNTEAFFGQGTRLTVV.

The chain joins TRBV30 to TRBJ1-5, with D unresolved. This CDR3 is 15 amino acids long. V was shortened by 0 bases and J by 0 bases, with 9 bases between the two germline ends. CDR1 is GTSNPN and CDR2 is SVGIG in the germline V gene (reference sequence). CDR3 amino acids: CAWSVRGNSNQPQHF. The CDR3 nucleotides are TGTGCCTGGAGTGTTCGGGGAAATAGCAATCAGCCCCAGCATTTT.

The chain uses TRBV2 and TRBJ2-1, with TRBD2 identical over 7 bases. The germline gives CDR1 SNHLY, CDR2 FYNNEI. The CDR3 consists of 16 residues. V dropped 1 base and J dropped 3; count of bases not matched to a gene: 6. The CDR3 is CASSEGGGSHYNEQFF. The CDR3 DNA reads as TGTGCCAGCAGTGAAGGGGGCGGGAGCCACTACAATGAGCAGTTCTTC. Full variable domain (remainder filled in from reference TRBV2 and TRBJ2-1): EPEVTQTPSHQVTQMGQEVILRCVPISNHLYFYWYRQILGQKVEFLVSFYNNEISEKSEIFDDQFSVERPDGSNFTLKIRSTKLEDSAMYFCASSEGGGSHYNEQFFGPGTRLTVL.

The gene calls are TRBV9 and TRBJ2-5, with D tentatively TRBD2 (5 bases). This CDR3 has 15 residues. V shed 2 bases and J shed 5 bases, with 16 bases lying between them. Germline CDR1 SGDLS, CDR2 YYNGEE. CDR3 bases: TGTGCCAGCAGCGTCGGGGAAGGTCGGATCGAGACCCAGTACTTC. Its translation is CASSVGEGRIETQYF.

The rearrangement joins TRBV6-6 to TRBJ2-7, with 8 nucleotides matching TRBD2. CDR3 length: 12 amino acids. V shed 5 bases, J shed 8 bases, and the junction held 5 bases outside the gene matches. Germline CDR1 reads MNHNY; CDR2 reads SVGAGI (reference sequence). In DNA, the CDR3 is TGTGCCAGCAGTCCCGGGGGGGATCAGCAGTACTTC. Its protein is CASSPGGDQQYF.

The V and J genes are TRBV6-5 and TRBJ2-7; a possible D gene is TRBD2 (5 bases). The CDR3 totals 14 residues. The germline V gene encodes CDR1 MNHEY and CDR2 SVGAGI. Trimming cost V 0 bases and J 3 bases, with 9 bases left between them. The CDR3 DNA follows: TGTGCCAGCAGTTACTCGAGGGCAGACTACGAGCAGTACTTC. Its translation: CASSYSRADYEQYF.

The V gene is TRBV30, the J gene TRBJ1-3; no firm D call. This CDR3 has 15 residues. V gave up 3 bases and J gave up 0 bases, with 12 bases separating them. The germline V gene has CDR1 GTSNPN and CDR2 SVGIG (reference sequence). The CDR3 spells CAWSRSRSSGNTIYF. The CDR3 DNA follows: TGTGCCTGGAGCCGGTCCCGCTCCTCTGGAAACACCATATATTTT.

The chain employs TRBV4-2 and TRBJ2-1, with D perhaps TRBD1 (6 bases). CDR3 length: 15 amino acids. V dropped 4 bases and J dropped 4 bases, with 14 bases sitting between them. Germline V lookup: CDR1 LGHNA, CDR2 YNFKEQ. The chain's CDR3 is CASSRDRDTYNEQFF. CDR3 nucleotide sequence: TGTGCCAGCAGCCGCGACCGGGACACTTACAATGAGCAGTTCTTC.

The J gene is TRBJ2-5, the V gene TRBV11-2, with 10 bases matching TRBD2. This CDR3 comprises 19 residues. V dropped 1 base and J dropped 5; count of bases not matched to a gene: 16. CDR1 and CDR2 from the germline V gene are SGHAT and FQNNGV. CDR3 residues: CASSLVPGTAGGPRETQYF. The CDR3 DNA follows: TGTGCCAGCAGCTTAGTTCCTGGAACAGCGGGGGGGCCGAGGGAGACCCAGTACTTC.

The genes are TRBV30 and TRBJ2-3; 7 bases line up with TRBD2. V trimming: 1 base; J trimming: 4 bases; junction bases outside the gene matches: 5. This CDR3 comprises 14 residues. Germline V CDR1 and CDR2: GTSNPN, SVGIG (reference sequence). CDR3 loop: CAWSGDGRSDTQYF. The DNA of the CDR3 is TGTGCCTGGAGTGGTGACGGGAGGTCAGATACGCAGTATTTT.

The V gene is TRBV29-1, the J gene TRBJ1-1; a weak D match, TRBD1 (6 bases). The length of the CDR3 is 12 residues. The germline V gene has CDR1 SQVTM and CDR2 ANQGSEA. V dropped 4 bases and J dropped 1 base, with 7 bases sitting between them. CDR3 coding DNA: TGCAGCGTTGGAGGGGGGAACACTGAAGCTTTCTTT. The encoded protein is CSVGGGNTEAFF. Together with reference TRBV29-1 and TRBJ1-1, the CDR3 gives the full variable domain: SAVISQKPSRDICQRGTSLTIQCQVDSQVTMMFWYRQQPGQSLTLIATANQGSEATYESGFVIDKFPISRPNLTFSTLTVSNMSPEDSSIYLCSVGGGNTEAFFGQGTRLTVV.

This chain uses TRBV14 with TRBJ1-3, with TRBD1 matching over 8 bases. V lost 3 bases, J lost 2 bases, and 6 bases stayed unmatched. Germline V gene sequence: CDR1 SGHDN, CDR2 FVKESK. The CDR3 contains 16 residues. Here the CDR3 reads CASSQDRVVTGNTIYF. The DNA of the CDR3 is TGTGCCAGCAGCCAGGACAGGGTTGTCACTGGAAACACCATATATTTT.

The V and J genes are TRBV5-1 and TRBJ2-7; 7 bases are shared with TRBD2. The CDR3 extends over 16 amino acids. Germline V gives CDR1 SGHRS, CDR2 YFSETQ. V gave up 3 bases and J gave up 5 bases; unmatched junction bases: 14. CDR3 sequence: CASSSRGLPNLDEQYF. CDR3 sequence (DNA): TGCGCCAGCAGCTCTAGGGGACTACCCAACCTCGACGAGCAGTACTTC.

The chain is built from TRBV9 and TRBJ2-7; 9 bases map to TRBD2. V shed 0 bases and J 4 bases; nucleotides not matched to a gene: 5. CDR1 is SGDLS, CDR2 YYNGEE, per germline. This CDR3 region has 15 residues. The CDR3: CASSVEALAGYEQYF. CDR3 coding DNA: TGTGCCAGCAGCGTAGAGGCGCTAGCGGGGTACGAGCAGTACTTC.

This rearrangement joins TRBV11-2 to TRBJ1-1; the D is unclear. The CDR3 is 11 residues long. V was trimmed by 2 bases and J by 6 bases, leaving 4 bases between them. Germline V gene data show CDR1 as SGHAT and CDR2 as FQNNGV. DNA of the CDR3: TGTGCCAGCAGCTTATCTTCTGAAGCTTTCTTT. It yields the protein CASSLSSEAFF.

The chain couples TRBV4-2 to TRBJ2-5, with 8 bases fitting TRBD2. In germline, CDR1 is LGHNA, CDR2 YNFKEQ. The V and J ends lost 2 bases and 4 bases, in that order; junction bases with no gene match: 3. This CDR3 spans 14 amino acids. The DNA of the CDR3 is TGTGCCAGCAGCCAAAGCGGGGGTCTAGAGACCCAGTACTTC. Its protein is CASSQSGGLETQYF.

The chain couples TRBV5-8 to TRBJ2-3; TRBD2 aligns across 13 bases. The junction had 5 bases not matched to a gene; V was cut back by 5 bases and J by 5 bases. The CDR3 consists of 15 residues. The germline gives CDR1 SGHTS, CDR2 YDEGEE. CDR3 loop: CASRDRTSGGDTQYF. The CDR3 nucleotides read TGTGCCAGCAGGGACAGGACTAGCGGGGGAGATACGCAGTATTTT. The full variable domain, rest sourced from reference TRBV5-8 and TRBJ2-3, is EAGVTQSPTHLIKTRGQQATLRCSPISGHTSVYWYQQALGLGLQFLLWYDEGEERNRGNFPPRFSGRQFPNYSSELNVNALELEDSALYLCASRDRTSGGDTQYFGPGTRLTVL.

The table lists this clone with a count of one. The chain joins TRBV10-3 to TRBJ2-3; the match to TRBD2 covers 12 bases. J lost 2 bases, V lost 2 bases, and 2 bases had no gene match. The CDR3 sequence is 16 residues long. Germline V gene lookup returns CDR1 ENHRY and CDR2 SYGVKD. The CDR3 DNA is TGTGCCATCAGTGAGGGACTAGCGGGGATCACAGATACGCAGTATTTT. Its translation is CAISEGLAGITDTQYF.